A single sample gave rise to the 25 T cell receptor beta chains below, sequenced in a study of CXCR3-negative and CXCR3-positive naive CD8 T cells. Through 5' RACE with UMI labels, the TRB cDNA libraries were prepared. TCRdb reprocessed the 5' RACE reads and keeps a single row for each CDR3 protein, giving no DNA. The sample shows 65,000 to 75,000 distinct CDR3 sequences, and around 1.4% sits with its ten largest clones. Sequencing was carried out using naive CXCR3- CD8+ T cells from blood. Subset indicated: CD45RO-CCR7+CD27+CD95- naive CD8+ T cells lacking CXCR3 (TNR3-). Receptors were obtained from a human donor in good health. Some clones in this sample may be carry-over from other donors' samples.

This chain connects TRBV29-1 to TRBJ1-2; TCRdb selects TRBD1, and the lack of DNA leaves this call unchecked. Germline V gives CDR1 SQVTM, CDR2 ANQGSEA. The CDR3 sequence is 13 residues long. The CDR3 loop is CSVGEGQGEGYTF. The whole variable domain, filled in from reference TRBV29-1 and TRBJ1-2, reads SAVISQKPSRDICQRGTSLTIQCQVDSQVTMMFWYRQQPGQSLTLIATANQGSEATYESGFVIDKFPISRPNLTFSTLTVSNMSPEDSSIYLCSVGEGQGEGYTFGSGTRLTVV.

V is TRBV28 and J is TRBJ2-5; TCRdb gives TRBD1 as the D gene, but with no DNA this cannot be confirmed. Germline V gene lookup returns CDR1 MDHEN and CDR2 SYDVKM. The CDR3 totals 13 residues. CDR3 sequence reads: CASSPPTGKTQYF.

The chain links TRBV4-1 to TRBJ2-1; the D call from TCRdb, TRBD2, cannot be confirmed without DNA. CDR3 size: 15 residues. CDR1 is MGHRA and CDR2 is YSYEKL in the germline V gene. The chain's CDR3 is CASTVLAGEVNEQFF.

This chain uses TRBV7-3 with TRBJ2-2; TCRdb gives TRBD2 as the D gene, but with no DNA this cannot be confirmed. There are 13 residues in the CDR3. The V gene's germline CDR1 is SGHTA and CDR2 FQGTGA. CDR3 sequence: CARGLSDTGELFF. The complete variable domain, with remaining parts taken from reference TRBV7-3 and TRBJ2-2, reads GAGVSQTPSNKVTEKGKYVELRCDPISGHTALYWYRQSLGQGPEFLIYFQGTGAADDSGLPNDRFFAVRPEGSVSTLKIQRTERGDSAVYLCARGLSDTGELFFGEGSRLTVL.

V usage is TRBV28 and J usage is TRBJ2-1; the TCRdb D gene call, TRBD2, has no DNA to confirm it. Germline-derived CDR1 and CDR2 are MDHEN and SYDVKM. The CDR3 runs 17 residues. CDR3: CASTIFGTRGSYNEQFF.

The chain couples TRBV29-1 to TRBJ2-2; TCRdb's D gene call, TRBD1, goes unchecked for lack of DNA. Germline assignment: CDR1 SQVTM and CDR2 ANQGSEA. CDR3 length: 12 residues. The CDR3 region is CSGLGQAGELFF.

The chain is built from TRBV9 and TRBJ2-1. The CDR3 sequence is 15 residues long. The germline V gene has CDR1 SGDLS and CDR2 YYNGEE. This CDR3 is CASSVGKRSYNEQFF.

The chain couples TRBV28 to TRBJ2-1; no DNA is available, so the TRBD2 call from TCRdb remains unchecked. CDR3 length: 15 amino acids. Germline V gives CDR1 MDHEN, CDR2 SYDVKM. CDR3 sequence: CASSWGGSLGNEQFF.

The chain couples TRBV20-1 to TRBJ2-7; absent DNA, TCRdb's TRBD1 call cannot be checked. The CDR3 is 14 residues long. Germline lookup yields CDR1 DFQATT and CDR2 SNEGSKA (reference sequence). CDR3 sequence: CSARGTMSSYEQYF.

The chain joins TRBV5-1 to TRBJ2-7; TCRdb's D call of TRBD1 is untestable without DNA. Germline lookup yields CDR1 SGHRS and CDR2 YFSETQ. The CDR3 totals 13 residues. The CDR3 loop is CASSGDSNYEQYF. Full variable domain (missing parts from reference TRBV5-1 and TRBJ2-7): KAGVTQTPRYLIKTRGQQVTLSCSPISGHRSVSWYQQTPGQGLQFLFEYFSETQRNKGNFPGRFSGRQFSNSRSEMNVSTLELGDSALYLCASSGDSNYEQYFGPGTRLTVT.

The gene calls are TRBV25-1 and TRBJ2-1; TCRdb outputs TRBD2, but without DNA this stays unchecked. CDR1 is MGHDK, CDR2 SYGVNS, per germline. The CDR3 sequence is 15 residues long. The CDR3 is CASSDRGALYNEQFF.

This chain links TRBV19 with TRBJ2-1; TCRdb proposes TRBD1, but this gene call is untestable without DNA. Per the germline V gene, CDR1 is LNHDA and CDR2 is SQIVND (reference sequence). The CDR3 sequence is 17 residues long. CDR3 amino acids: CASSIVVGEGSYNEQFF.

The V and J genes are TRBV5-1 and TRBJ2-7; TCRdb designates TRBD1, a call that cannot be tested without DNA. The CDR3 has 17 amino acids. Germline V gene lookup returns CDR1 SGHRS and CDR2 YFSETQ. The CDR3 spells CASSFRYRDSRSYEQYF. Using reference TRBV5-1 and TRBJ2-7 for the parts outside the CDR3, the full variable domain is KAGVTQTPRYLIKTRGQQVTLSCSPISGHRSVSWYQQTPGQGLQFLFEYFSETQRNKGNFPGRFSGRQFSNSRSEMNVSTLELGDSALYLCASSFRYRDSRSYEQYFGPGTRLTVT.

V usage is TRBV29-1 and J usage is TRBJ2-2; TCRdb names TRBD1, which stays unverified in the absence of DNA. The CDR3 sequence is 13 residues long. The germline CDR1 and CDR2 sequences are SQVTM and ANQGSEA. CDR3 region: CSVPDRNTGELFF.

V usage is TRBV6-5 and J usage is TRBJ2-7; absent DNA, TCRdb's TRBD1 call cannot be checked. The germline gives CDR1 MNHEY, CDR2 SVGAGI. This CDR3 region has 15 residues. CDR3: CASTNRDRGFYEQYF.

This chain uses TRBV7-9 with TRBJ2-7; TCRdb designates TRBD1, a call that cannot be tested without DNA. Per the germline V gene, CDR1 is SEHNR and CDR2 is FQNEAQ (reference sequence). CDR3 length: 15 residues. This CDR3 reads CASTLPGTGHYEQYF.

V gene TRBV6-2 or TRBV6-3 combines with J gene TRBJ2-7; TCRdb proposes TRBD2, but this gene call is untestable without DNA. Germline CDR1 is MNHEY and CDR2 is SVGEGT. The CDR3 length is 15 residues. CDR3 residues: CASSYQSDSGYEQYF.

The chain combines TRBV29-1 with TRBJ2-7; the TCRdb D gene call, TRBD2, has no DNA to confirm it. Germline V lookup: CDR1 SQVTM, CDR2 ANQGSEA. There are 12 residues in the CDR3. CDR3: CSVEDREGEQYF.

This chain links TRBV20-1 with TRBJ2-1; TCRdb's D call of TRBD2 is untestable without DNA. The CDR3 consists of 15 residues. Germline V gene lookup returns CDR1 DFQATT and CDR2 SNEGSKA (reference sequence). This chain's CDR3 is CSASGGRARRNEQFF.

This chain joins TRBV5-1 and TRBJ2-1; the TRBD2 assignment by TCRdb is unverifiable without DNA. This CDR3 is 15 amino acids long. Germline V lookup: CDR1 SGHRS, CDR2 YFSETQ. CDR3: CASSLAGGEGREQFF. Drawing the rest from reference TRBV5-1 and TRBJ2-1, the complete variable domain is KAGVTQTPRYLIKTRGQQVTLSCSPISGHRSVSWYQQTPGQGLQFLFEYFSETQRNKGNFPGRFSGRQFSNSRSEMNVSTLELGDSALYLCASSLAGGEGREQFFGPGTRLTVL.

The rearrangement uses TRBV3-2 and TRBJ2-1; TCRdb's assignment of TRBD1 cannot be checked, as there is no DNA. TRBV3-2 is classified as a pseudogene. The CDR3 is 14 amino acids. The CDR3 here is CASKGDRGDDEQFF.

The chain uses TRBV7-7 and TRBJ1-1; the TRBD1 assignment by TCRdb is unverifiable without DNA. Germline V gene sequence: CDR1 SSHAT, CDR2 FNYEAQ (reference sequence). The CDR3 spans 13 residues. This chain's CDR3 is CASSSDRDTEAFF. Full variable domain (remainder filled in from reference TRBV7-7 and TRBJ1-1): GAGVSQSPRYKVTKRGQDVTLRCDPISSHATLYWYQQALGQGPEFLTYFNYEAQPDKSGLPSDRFSAERPEGSISTLTIQRTEQRDSAMYRCASSSDRDTEAFFGQGTRLTVV.

This chain's CDR3 is CASSDSSYEQYF. V and J are TRBV6-4 and TRBJ2-7. The V gene's germline CDR1 is MRHNA and CDR2 SNTAGT. The length of the CDR3 is 12 residues.

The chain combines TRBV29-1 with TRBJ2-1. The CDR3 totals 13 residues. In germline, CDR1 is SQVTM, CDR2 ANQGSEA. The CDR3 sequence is CSVSMGYDNEQFF.

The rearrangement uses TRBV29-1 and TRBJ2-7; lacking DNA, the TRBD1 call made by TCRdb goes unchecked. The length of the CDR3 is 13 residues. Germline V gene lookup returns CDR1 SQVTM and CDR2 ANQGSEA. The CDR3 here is CSVVGDGDYEQYF.